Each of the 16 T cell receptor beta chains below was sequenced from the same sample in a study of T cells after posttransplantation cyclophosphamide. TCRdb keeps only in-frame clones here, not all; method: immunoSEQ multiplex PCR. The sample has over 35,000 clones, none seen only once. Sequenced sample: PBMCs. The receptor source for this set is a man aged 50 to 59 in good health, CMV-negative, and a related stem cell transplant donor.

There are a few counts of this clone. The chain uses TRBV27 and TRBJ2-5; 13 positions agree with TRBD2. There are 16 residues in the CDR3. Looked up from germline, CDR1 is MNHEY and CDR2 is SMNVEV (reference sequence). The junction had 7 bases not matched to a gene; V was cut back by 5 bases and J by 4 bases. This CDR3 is CASSPGTSGNSETQYF. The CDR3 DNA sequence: TGTGCCAGCAGTCCGGGGACTAGCGGGAATTCAGAGACCCAGTACTTC.

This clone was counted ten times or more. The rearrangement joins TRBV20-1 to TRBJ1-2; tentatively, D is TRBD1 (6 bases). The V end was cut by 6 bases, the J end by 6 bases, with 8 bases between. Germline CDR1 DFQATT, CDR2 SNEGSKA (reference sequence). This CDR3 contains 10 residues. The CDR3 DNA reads TGCAGTGCGTACAGGGATGGCTACACCTTC. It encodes CSAYRDGYTF.

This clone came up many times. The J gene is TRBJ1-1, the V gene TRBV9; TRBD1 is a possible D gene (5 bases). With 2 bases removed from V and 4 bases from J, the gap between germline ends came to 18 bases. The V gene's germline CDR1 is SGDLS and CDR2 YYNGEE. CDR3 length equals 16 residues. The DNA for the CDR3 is TGTGCCAGCAGCGTCGCCCCCTTTGGGGGGACCACTGAAGCTTTCTTT. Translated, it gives CASSVAPFGGTTEAFF.

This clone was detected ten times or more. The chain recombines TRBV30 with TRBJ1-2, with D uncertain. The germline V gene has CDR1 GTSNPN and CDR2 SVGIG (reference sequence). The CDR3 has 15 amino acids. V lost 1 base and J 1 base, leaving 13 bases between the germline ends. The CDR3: CAWSAGQRNNYGYTF. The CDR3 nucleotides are TGTGCCTGGAGTGCTGGGCAACGCAATAACTATGGCTACACCTTC.

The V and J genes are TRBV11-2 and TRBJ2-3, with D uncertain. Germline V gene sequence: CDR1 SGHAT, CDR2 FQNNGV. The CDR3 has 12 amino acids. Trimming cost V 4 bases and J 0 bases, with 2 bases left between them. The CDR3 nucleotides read TGTGCCAGCAGCTCTAGCACAGATACGCAGTATTTT. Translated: CASSSSTDTQYF.

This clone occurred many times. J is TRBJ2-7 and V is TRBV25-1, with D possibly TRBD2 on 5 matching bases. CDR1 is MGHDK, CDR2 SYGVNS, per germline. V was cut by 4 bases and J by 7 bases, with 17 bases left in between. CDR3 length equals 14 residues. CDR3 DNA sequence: TGTGCCAGCAGTGGAGGGAGCCCCTCGCGGGAGCAGTACTTC. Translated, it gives CASSGGSPSREQYF.

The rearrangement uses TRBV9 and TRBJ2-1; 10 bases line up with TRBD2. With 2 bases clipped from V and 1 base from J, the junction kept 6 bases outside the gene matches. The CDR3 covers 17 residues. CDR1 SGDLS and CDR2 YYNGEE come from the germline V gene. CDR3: CASSVGGLAASYNEQFF. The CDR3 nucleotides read TGTGCCAGCAGCGTGGGTGGACTAGCGGCTTCCTACAATGAGCAGTTCTTC. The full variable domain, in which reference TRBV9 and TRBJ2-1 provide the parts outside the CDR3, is DSGVTQTPKHLITATGQRVTLRCSPRSGDLSVYWYQQSLDQGLQFLIQYYNGEERAKGNILERFSAQQFPDLHSELNLSSLELGDSALYFCASSVGGLAASYNEQFFGPGTRLTVL.

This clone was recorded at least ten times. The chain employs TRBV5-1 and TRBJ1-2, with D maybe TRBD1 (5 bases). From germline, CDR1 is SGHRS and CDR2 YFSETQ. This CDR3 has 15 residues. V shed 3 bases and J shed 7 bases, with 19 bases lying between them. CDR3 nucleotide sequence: TGCGCCAGCAGCTCCCAGACGGTAGGGGAAAGTGGCTACACCTTC. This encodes CASSSQTVGESGYTF.

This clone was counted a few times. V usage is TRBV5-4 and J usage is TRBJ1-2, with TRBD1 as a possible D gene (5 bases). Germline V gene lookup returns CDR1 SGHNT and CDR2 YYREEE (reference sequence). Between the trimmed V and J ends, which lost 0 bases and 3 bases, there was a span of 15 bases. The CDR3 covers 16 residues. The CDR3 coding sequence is TGTGCCAGCAGCTTGGGAGGGGAGGGATCGTACTATGGCTACACCTTC. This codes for CASSLGGEGSYYGYTF.

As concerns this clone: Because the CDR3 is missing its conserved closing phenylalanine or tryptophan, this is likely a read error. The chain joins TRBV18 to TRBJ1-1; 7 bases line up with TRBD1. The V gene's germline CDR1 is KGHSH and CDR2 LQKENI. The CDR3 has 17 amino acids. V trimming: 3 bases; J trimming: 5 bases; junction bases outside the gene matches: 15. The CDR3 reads CASSPTVQGQRMTEAFL. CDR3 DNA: TGTGCCAGCTCACCGACGGTACAGGGGCAGAGGATGACTGAAGCTTTCCTT.

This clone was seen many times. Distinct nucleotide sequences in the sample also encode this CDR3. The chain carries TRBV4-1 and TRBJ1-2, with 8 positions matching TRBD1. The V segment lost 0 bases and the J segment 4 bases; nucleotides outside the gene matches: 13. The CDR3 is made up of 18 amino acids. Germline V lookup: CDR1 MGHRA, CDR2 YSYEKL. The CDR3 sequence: CASSQDFSAQGVGYGYTF. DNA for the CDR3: TGCGCCAGCAGCCAAGATTTTTCGGCACAGGGGGTAGGCTATGGCTACACCTTC.

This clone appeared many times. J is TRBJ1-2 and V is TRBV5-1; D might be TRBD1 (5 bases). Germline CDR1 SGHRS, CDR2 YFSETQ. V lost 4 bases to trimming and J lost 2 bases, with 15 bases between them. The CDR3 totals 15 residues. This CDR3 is CASSPTQVLNYGYTF. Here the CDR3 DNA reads TGCGCCAGCAGCCCTACACAGGTTTTGAACTATGGCTACACCTTC.

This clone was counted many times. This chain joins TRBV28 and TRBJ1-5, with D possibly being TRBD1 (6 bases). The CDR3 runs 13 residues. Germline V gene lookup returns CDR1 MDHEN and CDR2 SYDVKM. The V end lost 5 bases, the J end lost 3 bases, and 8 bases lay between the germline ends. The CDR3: CASSTGFNQPQHF. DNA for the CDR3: TGTGCCAGCAGTACAGGGTTCAATCAGCCCCAGCATTTT.

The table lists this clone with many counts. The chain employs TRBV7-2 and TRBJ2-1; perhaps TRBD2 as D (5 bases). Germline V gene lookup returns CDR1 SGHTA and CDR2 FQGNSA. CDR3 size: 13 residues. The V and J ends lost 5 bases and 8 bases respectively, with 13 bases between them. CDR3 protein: CASSPREGHEQFF. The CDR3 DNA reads TGTGCCAGCAGCCCCCGAGAGGGTCATGAGCAGTTCTTC.

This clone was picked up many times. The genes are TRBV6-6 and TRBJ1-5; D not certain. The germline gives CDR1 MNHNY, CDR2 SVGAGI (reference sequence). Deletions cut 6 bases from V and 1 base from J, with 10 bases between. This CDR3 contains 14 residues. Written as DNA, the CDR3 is TGTGCCAGCAGCCGCGAGGGCAGCAATCAGCCCCAGCATTTT. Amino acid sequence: CASSREGSNQPQHF.

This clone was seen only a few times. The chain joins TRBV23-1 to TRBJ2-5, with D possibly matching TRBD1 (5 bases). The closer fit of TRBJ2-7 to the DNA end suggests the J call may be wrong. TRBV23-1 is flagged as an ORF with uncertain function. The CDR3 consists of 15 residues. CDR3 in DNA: TGCGCCAGCAGTCAACTCGATAGTGGGGCTGGCGAGCAGTACTTC. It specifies CASSQLDSGAGEQYF.